The next 31 T cell receptor beta chains were all read from a single sample in a study of T-cell reconstitution after alpha-beta-depleted transplantation in children. This sample's TCRbeta library carried unique molecular identifier barcodes. A single record per CDR3 protein comes from TCRdb applying MiXCR to the PCR reads. The table includes approximately 270,000 distinct CDR3 sequences, more than 20% detected once. The sequencing used PBMCs, mostly from graft donor cells, collected 360 days after TCRalphabeta/CD19-depleted stem cell transplant. The source of these receptors is a female patient between 2 and 15 years old who had a stem cell transplant for congenital amegakaryocytic thrombocytopenia, so the T cells may come from the graft donor.

At least ten counts were recorded for this clonotype. The chain recombines TRBV4-2 with TRBJ1-2; 11 bases fit TRBD1. V lost 3 bases and J lost 5; bases outside the gene matches: 5. From germline, CDR1 is LGHNA and CDR2 YNFKEQ. CDR3 length: 15 amino acids. The CDR3 bases are TGTGCCAGCAGCCACACCCGGGACAGGGGGTATGGCTACACCTTC. Translated: CASSHTRDRGYGYTF.

The table lists this clonotype with a few counts. The chain uses TRBV4-1 and TRBJ2-2; D is unclear. From germline, CDR1 is MGHRA and CDR2 YSYEKL. Trimming stripped 0 bases from V and 1 base from J, with 24 bases between. This CDR3 has 21 residues. Here the CDR3 DNA reads TGCGCCAGCAGCCAAGATCTTTTCCGAGGACGAGAGGTCCGGAACACCGGGGAGCTGTTTTTT. Protein: CASSQDLFRGREVRNTGELFF.

V usage is TRBV28 and J usage is TRBJ2-4; perhaps TRBD2 as D (5 bases). V was cut by 5 bases and J by 9 bases, with 11 bases left in between. The CDR3 totals 12 residues. Germline values: CDR1 MDHEN, CDR2 SYDVKM. The CDR3, as DNA: TGTGCCAGCAGTATAACCCGGGGCATTCAGTACTTC. Residues: CASSITRGIQYF.

This chain joins TRBV12-3 or TRBV12-4 and TRBJ2-3; 8 positions agree with TRBD1. The junction had 11 bases not matched to a gene; V was cut back by 1 base and J by 8 bases. This CDR3 region has 16 residues. This CDR3 reads CASSLVGPGGMGTQYF. DNA of the CDR3: TGTGCCAGCAGTTTAGTAGGTCCAGGGGGCATGGGTACGCAGTATTTT.

V gene TRBV12-3 or TRBV12-4 combines with J gene TRBJ2-1; D unclear. The CDR3 is 11 amino acids. V was trimmed by 8 bases and J by 5 bases, leaving 7 bases between them. CDR3 sequence: CASRKNNEQFF. In DNA, the CDR3 is TGTGCCAGCCGGAAGAACAATGAGCAGTTCTTC.

This clonotype has just one count. The rearrangement links TRBV12-3 or TRBV12-4 to TRBJ2-1; 12 bases agree with TRBD2. The CDR3 is 16 residues long. J was trimmed by 4 bases and V by 2 bases; bases with no gene match: 3. Here the CDR3 reads CASSLSSGGAYNEQFF. The DNA for the CDR3 is TGTGCCAGCAGTTTATCTAGCGGGGGGGCTTACAATGAGCAGTTCTTC.

As regards this clonotype: Likely a read error: the CDR3 ends without its conserved phenylalanine or tryptophan. V is TRBV28 and J is TRBJ2-7; perhaps TRBD1 as D (6 bases). The germline V gene encodes CDR1 MDHEN and CDR2 SYDVKM. The CDR3 covers 13 residues. The V gene lost 6 bases and the J gene lost 4 bases, with 13 bases spanning the gap. The CDR3 spells CASRQGLFYEQYL. The CDR3 DNA reads TGTGCCAGCAGACAGGGTTTGTTTTACGAGCAGTACCTC.

This clonotype was seen more than once but under ten times. V is TRBV6-5 and J is TRBJ2-2; the D is unclear. Deletions cut 0 bases from V and 2 bases from J, with 7 bases between. The germline gives CDR1 MNHEY, CDR2 SVGAGI. The CDR3 runs to 15 residues. The CDR3 region has the DNA TGTGCCAGCAGTTACTCGGTGGTAAACACCGGGGAGCTGTTTTTT. Protein product: CASSYSVVNTGELFF.

This clonotype was seen more than once but under ten times. This chain links TRBV4-1 with TRBJ1-1; TRBD1 is a possible D gene (5 bases). CDR3 length equals 17 residues. Germline lookup yields CDR1 MGHRA and CDR2 YSYEKL. The germline V and J ends were trimmed by 5 bases and 6 bases, with 25 bases remaining between them. CDR3 nucleotide sequence: TGCGCCAGCAGCATTCCTTGGGGGGGTAAGACTTTCGCTGAAGCTTTCTTT. As protein: CASSIPWGGKTFAEAFF.

This chain uses TRBV18 with TRBJ1-1; TRBD1 matches at 8 bases. The CDR3 spans 15 residues. The ends lost 1 base at V and 6 bases at J; junction bases unmatched: 7. Germline V gives CDR1 KGHSH, CDR2 LQKENI. CDR3 DNA sequence: TGTGCCAGCTCACCACGACAGGGGATGGCCCCTGAAGCTTTCTTT. This encodes CASSPRQGMAPEAFF.

This clonotype turned up a few times. The chain combines TRBV7-6 with TRBJ2-1; 11 nucleotides agree with TRBD2. V shed 1 base and J 8 bases; nucleotides not matched to a gene: 4. Germline CDR1 reads SGHVS; CDR2 reads FNYEAQ. CDR3 length: 15 residues. Written as DNA, the CDR3 is TGTGCCAGCAGCTTAGAGACTAGCGGGGCCCATGAGCAGTTCTTC. The encoded protein is CASSLETSGAHEQFF.

V usage is TRBV12-3 or TRBV12-4 and J usage is TRBJ1-2; D is unresolved. There are 14 residues in the CDR3. With 3 bases removed from V and 1 base from J, the gap between germline ends came to 9 bases. The CDR3 sequence is CASSFAMNNYGYTF. CDR3 bases: TGTGCCAGCAGTTTTGCGATGAATAACTATGGCTACACCTTC.

This clonotype was picked up a small number of times. The chain links TRBV24-1 to TRBJ2-7; 8 nucleotides align to TRBD1. There are 16 residues in the CDR3. Germline V gives CDR1 KGHDR, CDR2 SFDVKD. V shed 3 bases and J 4 bases; nucleotides not matched to a gene: 10. CDR3 amino acids: CATSDRQGMEVYEQYF. CDR3 bases: TGTGCCACCAGTGATCGACAGGGGATGGAGGTATACGAGCAGTACTTC.

This clonotype turned up a few times. The chain recombines TRBV24-1 with TRBJ2-1; 7 bases align to TRBD2. The germline V gene has CDR1 KGHDR and CDR2 SFDVKD. V shed 10 bases and J 9 bases; nucleotides not matched to a gene: 11. The CDR3 length is 13 residues. The CDR3 coding sequence is TGTGCCACGAGACTAGCTGGCGCGACTGAGCAGTTCTTC. Amino acid sequence: CATRLAGATEQFF.

This clonotype was counted only a few times. The gene calls are TRBV5-1 and TRBJ1-1; D unresolved. There are 15 residues in the CDR3. Trimming removed 1 base from V and 5 bases from J, with 15 bases in between. Germline CDR1 reads SGHRS; CDR2 reads YFSETQ. The CDR3 nucleotides are TGCGCCAGCAGCTTGTACGGCGAGGTGGGGACTGAAGCTTTCTTT. This gives the protein CASSLYGEVGTEAFF.

V and J are TRBV7-9 and TRBJ2-5; no reliable D call. Germline lookup yields CDR1 SEHNR and CDR2 FQNEAQ (reference sequence). The CDR3 extends over 13 amino acids. V was trimmed by 0 bases and J by 1 base, leaving 3 bases between them. The CDR3 loop is CASSLAFQETQYF. DNA of the CDR3: TGTGCCAGCAGCTTAGCCTTCCAAGAGACCCAGTACTTC. Filled out from reference TRBV7-9 and TRBJ2-5, the complete variable domain reads DTGVSQNPRHKITKRGQNVTFRCDPISEHNRLYWYRQTLGQGPEFLTYFQNEAQLEKSRLLSDRFSAERPKGSFSTLEIQRTEQGDSAMYLCASSLAFQETQYFGPGTRLLVL.

V and J are TRBV21-1 and TRBJ2-1; TRBD2, as called in the table, went unchecked against the DNA. TRBV21-1 is reported as a pseudogene. The CDR3 is made up of 13 amino acids. CDR3 in amino acids: CASSAIPPNEQFF. The CDR3 DNA reads TGTGCCAGCAGCGCCATCCCCCCCAATGAGCAGTTCTTC.

The V gene is TRBV30, the J gene TRBJ2-7; maybe TRBD2 (5 bases). Trimming took 0 bases from V and 6 from J, leaving 12 bases between them. Germline V lookup: CDR1 GTSNPN, CDR2 SVGIG (reference sequence). CDR3 length equals 13 residues. The DNA for the CDR3 is TGTGCCTGGAGTGTCGTTTTTACTAGCGAGCAGTACTTC. Protein: CAWSVVFTSEQYF.

This clonotype has more than one count but fewer than ten. This CDR3 reads CASSNGSQETQYF. In DNA, the CDR3 is TGTGCCAGCAGCAATGGTTCCCAAGAGACCCAGTACTTC. V is TRBV21-1 and J is TRBJ2-5. TRBV21-1 is classified as a pseudogene. The CDR3 sequence is 13 residues long.

The chain combines TRBV20-1 with TRBJ2-1; tentative D call: TRBD2 (5 bases). CDR3 length: 14 residues. Trimming stripped 0 bases from V and 4 bases from J, with 10 bases between. Germline loops: CDR1 DFQATT, CDR2 SNEGSKA (reference sequence). CDR3 protein: CSAREALVYNEQFF. In DNA form, the CDR3 reads TGCAGTGCTAGAGAAGCACTAGTTTACAATGAGCAGTTCTTC.

This sequence joins TRBV29-1 and TRBJ2-1, with D possibly TRBD1 on 6 matching bases. CDR1 and CDR2 from the germline V gene are SQVTM and ANQGSEA. The CDR3 length is 13 residues. V lost 4 bases, J lost 3 bases, and 10 bases lay in between. The CDR3 nucleotides are TGCAGCGTTGGGGGGCTCGTCTACAATGAGCAGTTCTTC. It translates to CSVGGLVYNEQFF.

Ten or more counts support this clonotype. This rearrangement joins TRBV12-3 or TRBV12-4 to TRBJ2-1; the D gene is possibly TRBD1 (5 bases). Trimming shortened V by 4 bases and J by 3 bases, and 10 bases separated the two germline ends. The CDR3 loop spans 14 amino acids. The CDR3 loop reads CASSWGLGYNEQFF. The CDR3 DNA reads TGTGCCAGCAGTTGGGGCCTAGGCTACAATGAGCAGTTCTTC.

This clonotype was picked up many times. The chain uses TRBV12-3 or TRBV12-4 and TRBJ2-1, with 10 positions matching TRBD2. The CDR3 contains 16 residues. Trimming cost V 3 bases and J 8 bases; bases outside gene matches: 10. The CDR3 loop reads CASSLTPGLAYHEQFF. The CDR3 DNA reads as TGTGCCAGCAGTTTGACCCCGGGACTAGCGTATCATGAGCAGTTCTTC.

V usage is TRBV30 and J usage is TRBJ1-5; no definite D call. CDR1 GTSNPN and CDR2 SVGIG come from the germline V gene (reference sequence). CDR3 length equals 13 residues. Trimming stripped 3 bases from V and 7 bases from J, with 13 bases between. The CDR3 DNA follows: TGTGCCTGGAGCCAATTCCCCGAACAGCCCCAGCATTTT. It specifies CAWSQFPEQPQHF.

This sequence joins TRBV20-1 and TRBJ2-3; D remains unclear. There are 14 residues in the CDR3. The germline V and J ends were trimmed by 8 bases and 3 bases, with 18 bases remaining between them. Germline V lookup: CDR1 DFQATT, CDR2 SNEGSKA (reference sequence). The CDR3, as DNA: TGCAGTCCGCAACAAGACCCCTCGACAGATACGCAGTATTTT. Translated: CSPQQDPSTDTQYF.

CDR3 sequence (DNA): TGTGCCAGCAGCCTCGGGATCACCGGGGAGCTGTTTTTT. Residues: CASSLGITGELFF. The chain has TRBV7-3 and TRBJ2-2; tentatively, D is TRBD2 (5 bases). The CDR3 contains 13 residues. V lost 5 bases, J lost 4 bases, and 8 bases lay in between. CDR1 is SGHTA, CDR2 FQGTGA, per germline.

This clonotype showed up just a few times. The chain combines TRBV10-2 with TRBJ1-6; TRBD1 is a possible D gene (5 bases). With 3 bases removed from V and 10 bases from J, the gap between germline ends came to 16 bases. Germline loops: CDR1 WSHSY, CDR2 SAAADI. The CDR3 spans 15 residues. As DNA, the CDR3 is TGCGCCAGCAGTGAACAGTGGCAGGGTTACTCACCCCTCCACTTT. It specifies CASSEQWQGYSPLHF.

A few counts support this clonotype. The V call is TRBV4-1, the J call TRBJ2-7; D unclear. V was shortened by 3 bases and J by 1 base, with 7 bases between the two germline ends. Germline CDR1 MGHRA, CDR2 YSYEKL. The CDR3 contains 13 residues. CDR3 coding DNA: TGCGCCAGCAGCCATCTGGGGTCCTACGAGCAGTACTTC. Translating it yields CASSHLGSYEQYF.

This clonotype has more than one count but fewer than ten. V gene TRBV10-3 combines with J gene TRBJ2-7; 8 bases fit TRBD2. Germline values: CDR1 ENHRY, CDR2 SYGVKD. The trim removed 4 bases at V and 0 bases at J, leaving 11 bases unmatched. The CDR3 spans 17 residues. The CDR3 DNA follows: TGTGCCATCAGTGGGAGTAGCGGGACACTCCTCTCCTACGAGCAGTACTTC. Protein product: CAISGSSGTLLSYEQYF.

V gene TRBV7-6 combines with J gene TRBJ2-1; 7 nucleotides align to TRBD2. With 8 bases clipped from V and 3 bases from J, the junction kept 7 bases outside the gene matches. Germline-derived CDR1 and CDR2 are SGHVS and FNYEAQ. This CDR3 is built from 14 residues. In nucleotides, the CDR3 is TGTGCCAGCGAAGACGGCGGGGGCTACAATGAGCAGTTCTTC. It translates to CASEDGGGYNEQFF.

The gene calls are TRBV20-1 and TRBJ2-7; 7 positions agree with TRBD1. V lost 6 bases, J lost 3 bases, and 5 bases stayed unmatched. The CDR3 length is 12 residues. Germline V gene lookup returns CDR1 DFQATT and CDR2 SNEGSKA (reference sequence). The CDR3 region is CSAIRDSYEQYF. CDR3 bases: TGCAGTGCAATCCGGGACAGCTACGAGCAGTACTTC.